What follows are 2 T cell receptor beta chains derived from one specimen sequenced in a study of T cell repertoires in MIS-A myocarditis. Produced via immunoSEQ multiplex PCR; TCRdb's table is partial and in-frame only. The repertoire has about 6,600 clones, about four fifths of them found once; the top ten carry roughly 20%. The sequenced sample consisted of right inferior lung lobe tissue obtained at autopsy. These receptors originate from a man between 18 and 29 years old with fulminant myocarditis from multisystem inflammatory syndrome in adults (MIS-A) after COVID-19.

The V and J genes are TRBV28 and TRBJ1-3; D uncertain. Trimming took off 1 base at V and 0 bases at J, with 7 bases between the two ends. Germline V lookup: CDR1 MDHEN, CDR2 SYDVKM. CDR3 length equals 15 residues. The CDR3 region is CASSLFRDSGNTIYF. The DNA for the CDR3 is TGTGCCAGCAGTTTATTCCGGGACTCTGGAAACACCATATATTTT.

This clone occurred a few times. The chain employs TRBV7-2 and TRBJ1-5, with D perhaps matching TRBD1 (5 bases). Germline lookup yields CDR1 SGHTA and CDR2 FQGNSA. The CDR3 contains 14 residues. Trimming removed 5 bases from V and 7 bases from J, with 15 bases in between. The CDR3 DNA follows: TGTGCCAGCAGCCAGGGTGGGTCGGGGCAGCCCCAGCATTTT. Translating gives CASSQGGSGQPQHF.